Shown below are 26 T cell receptor beta chains from a single sample sequenced in a study of beta chain features in type 1 diabetes. Expressed TCRB transcripts were sequenced after all isolated RNA was converted to cDNA. Some clones are missing from TCRdb's copy, which holds only in-frame ones; the method was immunoSEQ multiplex PCR. The table records under 250,000 clones, around an eighth of them present only once. Sequences were obtained from naive CD4+ T cells from blood. The receptors come from a woman in her 40s in good health.

The chain is built from TRBV6-5 and TRBJ2-7; tentatively, D is TRBD2 (7 bases). Trimming stripped 8 bases from V and 0 bases from J, with 14 bases between. Germline V gene sequence: CDR1 MNHEY, CDR2 SVGAGI. The CDR3 extends over 14 amino acids. CDR3 nucleotide sequence: TGTGCCAGCGCCAACCGGGGGGCCTCCTACGAGCAGTACTTC. It specifies CASANRGASYEQYF.

This clone was seen a few times. The chain combines TRBV11-2 with TRBJ1-6; D is perhaps TRBD1 (6 bases). CDR3 length: 15 residues. Per germline, CDR1 SGHAT and CDR2 FQNNGV. The germline V and J ends were trimmed by 0 bases and 10 bases, with 13 bases remaining between them. CDR3 region: CASSLEGQGNSPLHF. DNA for the CDR3: TGTGCCAGCAGCTTAGAAGGGCAGGGGAACTCACCCCTCCACTTT.

In this sample, this clone turned up a few times. The chain uses TRBV7-9 and TRBJ1-2, with 8 bases matching TRBD1. The CDR3 loop spans 14 amino acids. The V and J ends lost 3 bases and 7 bases, in that order; junction bases with no gene match: 7. Germline lookup yields CDR1 SEHNR and CDR2 FQNEAQ (reference sequence). CDR3 residues: CASSLDSTGGGYTF. The CDR3, as DNA: TGTGCCAGCAGCTTGGACAGCACAGGGGGTGGCTACACCTTC.

This clone was counted a few times. The rearrangement uses TRBV7-2 and TRBJ1-4, with no clear D. With 3 bases removed from V and 6 bases from J, the gap between germline ends came to 11 bases. Germline V lookup: CDR1 SGHTA, CDR2 FQGNSA. There are 14 residues in the CDR3. The CDR3 sequence is CASSFFARDEKLFF. The CDR3 DNA is TGTGCCAGCAGCTTTTTCGCGCGGGATGAAAAACTGTTTTTT. Supplemented by reference TRBV7-2 and TRBJ1-4, the full variable domain reads GAGVSQSPSNKVTEKGKDVELRCDPISGHTALYWYRQSLGQGLEFLIYFQGNSAPDKSGLPSDRFSAERTGGSVSTLTIQRTQQEDSAVYLCASSFFARDEKLFFGSGTQLSVL.

J is TRBJ1-6 and V is TRBV7-9; D is possibly TRBD1 (6 bases). This CDR3 comprises 15 residues. The germline gives CDR1 SEHNR, CDR2 FQNEAQ (reference sequence). V was pared by 5 bases and J by 2 bases, with 10 bases between. CDR3 residues: CASSDQGTYNSPLHF. CDR3 in DNA: TGTGCCAGCAGCGACCAGGGGACCTATAATTCACCCCTCCACTTT.

This clone was detected ten times or more. CDR3 residues: CASSQELQETQYF. For the CDR3, the DNA is TGCGCCAGCAGCCAAGAACTACAAGAGACCCAGTACTTC. The genes are TRBV4-3 and TRBJ2-5; no definite D call. The V gene lost 0 bases and the J gene lost 2 bases, with 4 bases spanning the gap. CDR3 size: 13 residues. The V gene's germline CDR1 is LGHNA and CDR2 YSLEER.

There are a few counts of this clone. This chain joins TRBV2 and TRBJ1-6; D uncertain. The CDR3 runs to 15 residues. Germline lookup yields CDR1 SNHLY and CDR2 FYNNEI. Between the trimmed V and J ends, which lost 7 bases and 7 bases, there was a span of 17 bases. CDR3 residues: CASTRGSYGNSPLHF. The CDR3 DNA reads TGTGCCAGCACCCGAGGGTCGTACGGAAATTCACCCCTCCACTTT.

DNA for the CDR3: TGTGCCAGCAGTAGGGACAGGCTTAATTCACCCCTCCACTTT. Its translation is CASSRDRLNSPLHF. The chain joins TRBV2 to TRBJ1-6; 8 positions agree with TRBD1. CDR3 length: 14 residues. CDR1 is SNHLY and CDR2 is FYNNEI in the germline V gene. J gave up 6 bases and V 5 bases, and 3 bases lay outside the gene matches.

V usage is TRBV6-5 and J usage is TRBJ1-1; the D is unclear. Germline V CDR1 and CDR2: MNHEY, SVGAGI. The CDR3 contains 11 residues. Trimming took 8 bases from V and 2 from J, leaving 6 bases between them. CDR3: CASQTNTEAFF. The CDR3, as DNA: TGTGCCAGCCAGACAAACACTGAAGCTTTCTTT.

This rearrangement joins TRBV2 to TRBJ2-1, with D unclear. Per germline, CDR1 SNHLY and CDR2 FYNNEI. V dropped 6 bases and J dropped 6 bases, with 6 bases sitting between them. There are 11 residues in the CDR3. The CDR3 region has the DNA TGTGCCAGCAGACCAGGCAATGAGCAGTTCTTC. Residues: CASRPGNEQFF.

The CDR3 here is CATSRSWGGEDTQYF. The CDR3 DNA follows: TGTGCCACCAGCAGGTCCTGGGGGGGGGAAGATACGCAGTATTTT. This rearrangement joins TRBV15 to TRBJ2-3, with TRBD2 identical over 7 bases. The CDR3 spans 15 residues. The ends lost 3 bases at V and 5 bases at J; junction bases unmatched: 8. The germline V gene encodes CDR1 LNHNV and CDR2 YYDKDF (reference sequence). The complete variable domain, with remaining parts taken from reference TRBV15 and TRBJ2-3, reads DAMVIQNPRYQVTQFGKPVTLSCSQTLNHNVMYWYQQKSSQAPKLLFHYYDKDFNNEADTPDNFQSRRPNTSFCFLDIRSPGLGDTAMYLCATSRSWGGEDTQYFGPGTRLTVL.

The table lists this clone with a few counts. V and J are TRBV9 and TRBJ2-2; 7 nucleotides match TRBD1. CDR1 and CDR2 (germline): SGDLS, YYNGEE. Germline trimming cut 2 bases from V and 0 bases from J; bases unmatched to any gene: 1. This CDR3 is 15 amino acids long. This CDR3 is CASSVGQTNTGELFF. Written as DNA, the CDR3 is TGTGCCAGCAGCGTGGGACAGACGAACACCGGGGAGCTGTTTTTT.

The V gene is TRBV5-1, the J gene TRBJ1-2; 8 bases line up with TRBD1. The J segment lost 8 bases and the V segment lost 0 bases, leaving 9 bases of the junction unmatched. Germline-derived CDR1 and CDR2 are SGHRS and YFSETQ. The CDR3 covers 15 residues. This chain's CDR3 is CASSLEATGVSGYTF. The CDR3 nucleotides are TGCGCCAGCAGCTTGGAGGCGACAGGGGTGTCCGGCTACACCTTC.

This chain links TRBV7-2 with TRBJ2-7; a possible D gene is TRBD1 (6 bases). Per germline, CDR1 SGHTA and CDR2 FQGNSA. The CDR3 contains 16 residues. Trimming shortened V by 5 bases and J by 5 bases, and 22 bases separated the two germline ends. The CDR3 coding sequence is TGTGCCAGCAGCCCTATTCACACAGGGATTCTCCACGAGCAGTACTTC. Its protein is CASSPIHTGILHEQYF.

The table lists this clone with a few counts. This chain joins TRBV2 and TRBJ2-5; a weak D match, TRBD1 (5 bases). Germline CDR1 is SNHLY and CDR2 is FYNNEI. Trimming stripped 6 bases from V and 5 bases from J, with 25 bases between. The CDR3 has 17 residues. The CDR3 here is CASSVSPESLGPETQYF. Here the CDR3 DNA reads TGTGCCAGCAGCGTCTCCCCAGAGAGCTTGGGGCCGGAGACCCAGTACTTC. Drawing the rest from reference TRBV2 and TRBJ2-5, the complete variable domain is EPEVTQTPSHQVTQMGQEVILRCVPISNHLYFYWYRQILGQKVEFLVSFYNNEISEKSEIFDDQFSVERPDGSNFTLKIRSTKLEDSAMYFCASSVSPESLGPETQYFGPGTRLLVL.

The gene calls are TRBV11-2 and TRBJ1-5; weak D call: TRBD1 (6 bases). Germline V gene lookup returns CDR1 SGHAT and CDR2 FQNNGV. V shed 5 bases and J shed 2 bases, with 10 bases lying between them. This CDR3 comprises 14 residues. DNA of the CDR3: TGTGCCAGCAGCCCTCGACAGGGCAATCAGCCCCAGCATTTT. Translation gives CASSPRQGNQPQHF.

The chain employs TRBV6-5 and TRBJ2-5, with D unclear. Germline values: CDR1 MNHEY, CDR2 SVGAGI. The CDR3 spans 13 residues. V was cut by 6 bases and J by 5 bases, with 13 bases left in between. CDR3 DNA: TGTGCCAGCAGGTTCAAGGTGGGCGAGACCCAGTACTTC. Translation gives CASRFKVGETQYF.

This chain connects TRBV19 to TRBJ1-2; 9 bases align to TRBD1. This CDR3 spans 15 amino acids. Trimming at V came to 5 bases and at J to 1 base, leaving 5 bases not matched to a gene. Germline assignment: CDR1 LNHDA and CDR2 SQIVND (reference sequence). The CDR3 bases are TGTGCCAGTAGTTCACAGGGGGCGTATAACTATGGCTACACCTTC. Its protein product is CASSSQGAYNYGYTF.

The chain recombines TRBV7-2 with TRBJ1-2; possibly TRBD1 for D (6 bases). Germline V CDR1 and CDR2: SGHTA, FQGNSA. With 5 bases removed from V and 4 bases from J, the gap between germline ends came to 17 bases. This CDR3 has 15 residues. The CDR3 is CASSQDHRVSYGYTF. In nucleotides, the CDR3 is TGTGCCAGCAGCCAAGACCACAGGGTTAGCTATGGCTACACCTTC.

This chain connects TRBV2 to TRBJ1-5, with D perhaps TRBD1 (6 bases). Germline assignment: CDR1 SNHLY and CDR2 FYNNEI. The length of the CDR3 is 14 residues. The V gene lost 6 bases and the J gene lost 4 bases, with 13 bases spanning the gap. The CDR3 protein is CASSELDRNQPQHF. For the CDR3, the DNA is TGTGCCAGCAGCGAACTTGACAGGAATCAGCCCCAGCATTTT.

This clone was observed a few times. J is TRBJ2-5 and V is TRBV7-6; possible D gene TRBD2, 7 bases. The CDR3 consists of 15 residues. V was trimmed by 2 bases and J by 5 bases, leaving 15 bases between them. Per the germline V gene, CDR1 is SGHVS and CDR2 is FNYEAQ. This CDR3 reads CASSLSRGAGETQYF. The CDR3 DNA sequence: TGTGCCAGCAGCTTATCTCGGGGGGCCGGGGAGACCCAGTACTTC.

This clone came up a few times. The chain couples TRBV29-1 to TRBJ2-7, with D perhaps matching TRBD2 (5 bases). CDR1 is SQVTM, CDR2 ANQGSEA, per germline. The CDR3 has 13 amino acids. V lost 3 bases to trimming and J lost 6 bases, with 15 bases between them. This chain's CDR3 is CSVDPRGNSEQYF. Here the CDR3 DNA reads TGCAGCGTTGACCCCCGGGGTAATAGCGAGCAGTACTTC.

V and J are TRBV10-1 and TRBJ2-1; possibly TRBD2 for D (5 bases). The V gene's germline CDR1 is WNHNN and CDR2 SYGVQD (reference sequence). The CDR3 has 15 amino acids. The V end was cut by 6 bases, the J end by 0 bases, with 12 bases between. CDR3 in amino acids: CASSEDSASYNEQFF. CDR3 DNA: TGCGCCAGCAGCGAGGACTCAGCCTCCTACAATGAGCAGTTCTTC.

This clone turned up a few times. V and J are TRBV5-4 and TRBJ2-5; 9 bases agree with TRBD2. CDR1 and CDR2 (germline): SGHNT, YYREEE (reference sequence). Losses at the gene ends were 4 bases for V and 7 bases for J; bases not matched to a gene: 20. CDR3 length equals 18 residues. The CDR3 loop is CASSRGSSGAAGTGTQYF. Written as DNA, the CDR3 is TGTGCCAGCAGCCGGGGGTCTAGCGGGGCGGCGGGCACTGGGACCCAGTACTTC.

The CDR3 sequence: CASRGGQQNEKLFF. As DNA, the CDR3 is TGTGCCAGCAGAGGAGGACAGCAGAATGAAAAACTGTTTTTT. The V call is TRBV28, the J call TRBJ1-4, with D possibly matching TRBD1 (6 bases). Trimming stripped 6 bases from V and 5 bases from J, with 13 bases between. The length of the CDR3 is 14 residues. Germline CDR1 reads MDHEN; CDR2 reads SYDVKM. Supplemented by reference TRBV28 and TRBJ1-4, the full variable domain reads DVKVTQSSRYLVKRTGEKVFLECVQDMDHENMFWYRQDPGLGLRLIYFSYDVKMKEKGDIPEGYSVSREKKERFSLILESASTNQTSMYLCASRGGQQNEKLFFGSGTQLSVL.

The CDR3 is CASSLDSTDTEAFF. As DNA, the CDR3 is TGCGCCAGCTCTCTGGACTCGACGGACACTGAAGCTTTCTTT. The chain carries TRBV5-1 and TRBJ1-1; D gene uncertain. The V end was cut by 7 bases, the J end by 3 bases, with 16 bases between. The germline gives CDR1 SGHRS, CDR2 YFSETQ. The CDR3 is 14 amino acids.